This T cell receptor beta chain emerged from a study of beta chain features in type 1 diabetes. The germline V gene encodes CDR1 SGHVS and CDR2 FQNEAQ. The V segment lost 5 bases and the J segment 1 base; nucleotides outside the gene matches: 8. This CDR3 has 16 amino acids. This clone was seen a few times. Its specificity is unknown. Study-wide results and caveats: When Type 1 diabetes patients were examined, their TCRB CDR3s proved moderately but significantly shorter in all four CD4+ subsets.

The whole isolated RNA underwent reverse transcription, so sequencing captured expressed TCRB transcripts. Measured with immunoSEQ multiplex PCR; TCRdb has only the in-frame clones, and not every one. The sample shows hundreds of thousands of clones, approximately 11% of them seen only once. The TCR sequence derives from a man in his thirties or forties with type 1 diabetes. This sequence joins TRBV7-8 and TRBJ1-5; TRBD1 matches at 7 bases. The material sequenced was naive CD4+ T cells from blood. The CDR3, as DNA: TGTGCCAGCAGCGCGAACAGGGGAGTAAGCAATCAGCCCCAGCATTTT. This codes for CASSANRGVSNQPQHF.